A single sample gave rise to the 21 T cell receptor beta chains below, sequenced in a study of blood T cell repertoires in COVID-19. The assay was immunoSEQ multiplex PCR, and TCRdb's table has in-frame clones only and misses some. The sample lists more than 130,000 clones, approximately 80% seen once, with approximately 5.8% in the top ten. The sample comprised peripheral blood. These receptors all stem from a human donor in a cohort sampled during active COVID-19.

This clone was detected a few times. The rearrangement links TRBV4-2 to TRBJ1-6; D gene uncertain. The germline V gene has CDR1 LGHNA and CDR2 YNFKEQ. Trimming stripped 0 bases from V and 7 bases from J, with 13 bases between. This CDR3 contains 16 residues. This CDR3 is CASSQDHRGGNSPLHF. In DNA, the CDR3 is TGTGCCAGCAGCCAAGATCACCGGGGTGGGAATTCACCCCTCCACTTT.

The rearrangement joins TRBV6-2 or TRBV6-3 to TRBJ2-5; TRBD1 aligns across 7 bases. Germline lookup yields CDR1 MNHEY and CDR2 SVGEGT. The CDR3 has 16 residues. Losses at the gene ends were 0 bases for V and 2 bases for J; bases not matched to a gene: 6. CDR3 sequence (DNA): TGTGCCAGCAGTTACTCGACTTTCAGGGGGCAAGAGACCCAGTACTTC. It encodes CASSYSTFRGQETQYF.

The rearrangement joins TRBV5-1 to TRBJ2-3, with a tentative D call TRBD1 (7 bases). V lost 3 bases to trimming and J lost 3 bases, with 11 bases between them. Per the germline V gene, CDR1 is SGHRS and CDR2 is YFSETQ. The CDR3 sequence is 14 residues long. The CDR3 spells CASSWGDSTDTQYF. The CDR3 bases are TGCGCCAGCAGCTGGGGGGACAGTACAGATACGCAGTATTTT.

The chain recombines TRBV4-3 with TRBJ2-7; D may be TRBD2 (7 bases). The germline gives CDR1 LGHNA, CDR2 YSLEER. This CDR3 comprises 15 residues. Deletions cut 1 base from V and 0 bases from J, with 10 bases between. The CDR3: CASSQGRGRSYEQYF. As DNA, the CDR3 is TGCGCCAGCAGCCAAGGGCGGGGGCGCTCCTACGAGCAGTACTTC.

The chain carries TRBV7-2 and TRBJ1-2, with 10 bases lining up with TRBD1. Germline CDR1 reads SGHTA; CDR2 reads FQGNSA. V was clipped by 5 bases and J by 2 bases; unmatched bases: 17. The CDR3 length is 19 residues. The CDR3 spells CASSKRPGDRGEPNYGYTF. The CDR3 DNA sequence: TGTGCCAGCAGCAAACGACCCGGGGACAGGGGTGAGCCGAACTATGGCTACACCTTC. The variable domain in full, completed from reference TRBV7-2 and TRBJ1-2, reads GAGVSQSPSNKVTEKGKDVELRCDPISGHTALYWYRQSLGQGLEFLIYFQGNSAPDKSGLPSDRFSAERTGGSVSTLTIQRTQQEDSAVYLCASSKRPGDRGEPNYGYTFGSGTRLTVV.

This sequence joins TRBV19 and TRBJ1-2, with D possibly being TRBD1 (5 bases). The V end was cut by 1 base, the J end by 6 bases, with 12 bases between. CDR1 LNHDA and CDR2 SQIVND come from the germline V gene (reference sequence). CDR3 length: 14 residues. The CDR3 loop is CASSIGKGPDGYTF. CDR3 sequence (DNA): TGTGCCAGTAGTATAGGCAAGGGGCCGGATGGCTACACCTTC.

The chain employs TRBV7-8 and TRBJ1-5, with 7 bases identical to TRBD1. The CDR3 is 13 residues long. J lost 6 bases, V lost 3 bases, and 2 bases had no gene match. Germline V gives CDR1 SGHVS, CDR2 FQNEAQ. The CDR3: CASSLHRGQPQHF. Here the CDR3 DNA reads TGTGCCAGCAGCTTGCACAGGGGTCAGCCCCAGCATTTT.

The chain joins TRBV6-2 or TRBV6-3 to TRBJ2-2, with 10 bases identical to TRBD2. Germline loops: CDR1 MNHEY, CDR2 SVGEGT. The junction had 11 bases not matched to a gene; V was cut back by 0 bases and J by 4 bases. CDR3 size: 19 residues. This chain's CDR3 is CASSYSDSVSGGPTGELFF. In DNA form, the CDR3 reads TGTGCCAGCAGTTACTCCGACTCGGTTAGCGGGGGGCCCACCGGGGAGCTGTTTTTT.

This clone has a single count. J is TRBJ1-1 and V is TRBV2; maybe TRBD1 (5 bases). The CDR3 loop spans 15 amino acids. The ends were cut back, 7 bases at V and 4 bases at J, with 19 bases in the middle. CDR1 is SNHLY, CDR2 FYNNEI, per germline. The CDR3 is CASNIAGSGTTEAFF. As DNA, the CDR3 is TGTGCCAGCAATATCGCGGGGAGTGGGACCACTGAAGCTTTCTTT. The full variable domain, its missing parts supplied by reference TRBV2 and TRBJ1-1, is EPEVTQTPSHQVTQMGQEVILRCVPISNHLYFYWYRQILGQKVEFLVSFYNNEISEKSEIFDDQFSVERPDGSNFTLKIRSTKLEDSAMYFCASNIAGSGTTEAFFGQGTRLTVV.

V usage is TRBV6-6 and J usage is TRBJ1-1; D remains unclear. With 5 bases removed from V and 0 bases from J, the gap between germline ends came to 13 bases. Germline-derived CDR1 and CDR2 are MNHNY and SVGAGI (reference sequence). The CDR3 totals 15 residues. The CDR3: CASSREAGMNTEAFF. The CDR3 DNA reads as TGTGCCAGCAGTCGCGAGGCCGGCATGAACACTGAAGCTTTCTTT.

The chain couples TRBV7-2 to TRBJ1-1; tentatively, D is TRBD1 (5 bases). The CDR3 totals 12 residues. The germline V gene has CDR1 SGHTA and CDR2 FQGNSA. V was pared by 0 bases and J by 11 bases, with 10 bases between. The CDR3 nucleotides read TGTGCCAGCAGCTTAGCGCAGGGTAAGGCTTTCTTT. Its translation is CASSLAQGKAFF.

This clone was detected a few times. This sequence joins TRBV3-1 (or the pseudogene TRBV3-2) and TRBJ2-5, with TRBD2 identical over 13 bases. Germline V gives CDR1 LGHDT, CDR2 YNNKEL (reference sequence). The junction had 5 bases not matched to a gene; V was cut back by 5 bases and J by 5 bases. There are 15 residues in the CDR3. The CDR3, as DNA: TGTGCCAGCAGCGAAGGGACTAGCGGGGTGGAGACCCAGTACTTC. This codes for CASSEGTSGVETQYF.

This chain joins TRBV7-2 and TRBJ2-5; D gene ambiguous. Germline V gene data show CDR1 as SGHTA and CDR2 as FQGNSA. V lost 0 bases to trimming and J lost 4 bases, with 6 bases between them. The CDR3 is 13 residues long. DNA for the CDR3: TGTGCCAGCAGCTTAGCCTACGGAGAGACCCAGTACTTC. Amino acid sequence: CASSLAYGETQYF.

The chain uses TRBV2 and TRBJ1-4, with 7 bases aligning to TRBD1. This CDR3 has 15 amino acids. J was trimmed by 7 bases and V by 3 bases; bases with no gene match: 8. CDR1 and CDR2 (germline): SNHLY, FYNNEI. CDR3 residues: CASSELTGFVEKLFF. The CDR3 bases are TGTGCCAGCAGTGAGCTGACAGGGTTCGTTGAAAAACTGTTTTTT.

The chain joins TRBV5-6 to TRBJ1-2; 8 bases are a match to TRBD1. Germline V gene lookup returns CDR1 SGHDT and CDR2 YYEEEE. After removal of 2 bases from V and 6 bases from J, the junction contained 6 bases not matched to a gene. This CDR3 comprises 14 residues. CDR3 in DNA: TGTGCCAGCAGCTTTGGGGGCAGGGGGCATGGCTACACCTTC. This codes for CASSFGGRGHGYTF. Complete variable domain (other parts from reference TRBV5-6 and TRBJ1-2): DAGVTQSPTHLIKTRGQQVTLRCSPKSGHDTVSWYQQALGQGPQFIFQYYEEEERQRGNFPDRFSGHQFPNYSSELNVNALLLGDSALYLCASSFGGRGHGYTFGSGTRLTVV.

The chain combines TRBV11-3 with TRBJ1-1; D not resolved. Germline assignment: CDR1 SGHNT and CDR2 YENEEA. The CDR3 is 13 amino acids. Trimming took off 2 bases at V and 4 bases at J, with 8 bases between the two ends. The CDR3 region is CASSLSAGTEAFF. DNA of the CDR3: TGTGCCAGCAGCTTATCGGCAGGCACTGAAGCTTTCTTT. Using reference TRBV11-3 and TRBJ1-1 for the parts outside the CDR3, the full variable domain is EAGVVQSPRYKIIEKKQPVAFWCNPISGHNTLYWYLQNLGQGPELLIRYENEEAVDDSQLPKDRFSAERLKGVDSTLKIQPAELGDSAVYLCASSLSAGTEAFFGQGTRLTVV.

The CDR3 region has the DNA TGCGCCAGCAGCTTGGAATCGGACAGGGGGATGGATACGCAGTATTTT. Translating it yields CASSLESDRGMDTQYF. This sequence joins TRBV5-1 and TRBJ2-3, with 10 bases identical to TRBD1. The germline gives CDR1 SGHRS, CDR2 YFSETQ. The CDR3 is 16 residues long. Trimming removed 0 bases from V and 6 bases from J; junction bases left unmatched: 7.

This chain connects TRBV10-3 to TRBJ2-3; TRBD2 is a possible D gene (6 bases). Trimming cost V 0 bases and J 5 bases, with 9 bases left between them. Germline values: CDR1 ENHRY, CDR2 SYGVKD. This CDR3 comprises 14 residues. The CDR3 loop is CAISESGSGDTQYF. The CDR3, as DNA: TGTGCCATCAGTGAGTCTGGTAGCGGAGATACGCAGTATTTT.

V gene TRBV6-1 combines with J gene TRBJ1-1, with D hard to call. The V end lost 1 base, the J end lost 10 bases, and 13 bases lay between the germline ends. The CDR3 extends over 13 amino acids. Germline V gene data show CDR1 as MNHNS and CDR2 as SASEGT. The CDR3 reads CASSEGPGVGAFF. CDR3 nucleotides: TGTGCCAGCAGTGAAGGTCCCGGGGTTGGAGCTTTCTTT.

This chain joins TRBV18 and TRBJ1-5; TRBD1 is a possible D gene (6 bases). V gave up 1 base and J gave up 10 bases, with 14 bases separating them. The germline V gene encodes CDR1 KGHSH and CDR2 LQKENI. This CDR3 is built from 14 residues. CDR3 amino acids: CASSPRQGITPQHF. DNA for the CDR3: TGTGCCAGCTCACCACGCCAGGGGATCACTCCCCAGCATTTT.

CDR3 bases: TGTGCCAGCAGCAGACTAGCGGGGGGTCCTCAAGAGACCCAGTACTTC. Amino acid sequence: CASSRLAGGPQETQYF. The chain couples TRBV9 to TRBJ2-5; 13 bases agree with TRBD2. The CDR3 has 16 residues. V gave up 4 bases and J gave up 2 bases; unmatched junction bases: 5. Looked up from germline, CDR1 is SGDLS and CDR2 is YYNGEE.